Listed here are 9 T cell receptor beta chains from one sample, sequenced in a study of cytomegalovirus exposure and HLA in healthy donors. This PCR relied on a set of 60 Vbeta primers and 13 Jbeta primers. Clones were sequenced by immunoSEQ multiplex PCR, and TCRdb holds only the in-frame ones, with some missing. The sample includes some 110,000 clones, over 60% seen only once; the top ten take approximately 5%. Sequencing input: PBMCs. The receptors originated from a woman under 30 in good health and CMV-seropositive.

V usage is TRBV29-1 and J usage is TRBJ2-5; weak D call: TRBD1 (5 bases). Germline V gives CDR1 SQVTM, CDR2 ANQGSEA. V was cut by 2 bases and J by 2 bases, with 12 bases left in between. The CDR3 totals 14 residues. DNA for the CDR3: TGCAGCGTTGAATATGTGGGGCGGCAAGAGACCCAGTACTTC. This gives the protein CSVEYVGRQETQYF.

The gene calls are TRBV19 and TRBJ2-6; possibly TRBD2 for D (5 bases). The V end was cut by 5 bases, the J end by 1 base, with 9 bases between. Germline V gene data show CDR1 as LNHDA and CDR2 as SQIVND (reference sequence). This CDR3 has 15 residues. CDR3: CASSPWTSGANVLTF. The CDR3 nucleotides are TGTGCCAGTAGTCCATGGACTTCTGGGGCCAACGTCCTGACTTTC.

The table lists this clone with a few counts. The V and J genes are TRBV11-2 and TRBJ1-5; the D gene is possibly TRBD1 (6 bases). V was cut by 5 bases and J by 7 bases, with 12 bases left in between. Germline loops: CDR1 SGHAT, CDR2 FQNNGV. This CDR3 has 13 amino acids. CDR3 amino acids: CASSLFGGQPQHF. CDR3 DNA sequence: TGTGCCAGCAGCCTTTTTGGGGGCCAGCCCCAGCATTTT.

V gene TRBV5-1 combines with J gene TRBJ2-1; no definite D call. CDR1 is SGHRS, CDR2 YFSETQ, per germline. CDR3 size: 15 residues. The V end was cut by 0 bases, the J end by 4 bases, with 11 bases between. The CDR3 DNA follows: TGCGCCAGCAGCTTGGCCCTAGTCCTTTACAATGAGCAGTTCTTC. It encodes CASSLALVLYNEQFF. Full variable domain (missing parts from reference TRBV5-1 and TRBJ2-1): KAGVTQTPRYLIKTRGQQVTLSCSPISGHRSVSWYQQTPGQGLQFLFEYFSETQRNKGNFPGRFSGRQFSNSRSEMNVSTLELGDSALYLCASSLALVLYNEQFFGPGTRLTVL.

This chain uses TRBV30 with TRBJ1-5; D is undetermined. Germline CDR1 is GTSNPN and CDR2 is SVGIG (reference sequence). This CDR3 is 14 amino acids long. V lost 5 bases and J lost 3, with 14 bases in between. In DNA, the CDR3 is TGTGCCTGGTCGCGGGTCGGGGTCAATCAGCCCCAGCATTTT. Protein: CAWSRVGVNQPQHF.

The V and J genes are TRBV12-5 and TRBJ2-7; no clear D. This CDR3 region has 15 residues. The ends were cut back, 0 bases at V and 3 bases at J, with 12 bases in the middle. Germline V lookup: CDR1 LGHNT, CDR2 FRNRAP. CDR3 sequence reads: CASGLVLGRNYEQYF. In DNA, the CDR3 is TGTGCTAGTGGTTTGGTACTCGGCAGGAACTACGAGCAGTACTTC. Full variable domain (remainder filled in from reference TRBV12-5 and TRBJ2-7): DARVTQTPRHKVTEMGQEVTMRCQPILGHNTVFWYRQTMMQGLELLAYFRNRAPLDDSGMPKDRFSAEMPDATLATLKIQPSEPRDSAVYFCASGLVLGRNYEQYFGPGTRLTVT.

This sequence joins TRBV27 and TRBJ2-7; 8 nucleotides agree with TRBD2. Germline values: CDR1 MNHEY, CDR2 SMNVEV (reference sequence). The V gene end was trimmed by 8 bases and the J gene end by 0 bases; junction bases not matched to a gene: 3. There are 13 residues in the CDR3. CDR3 region: CASATSGSYEQYF. CDR3 nucleotides: TGTGCCAGCGCCACTAGCGGCTCCTACGAGCAGTACTTC.

The J gene is TRBJ1-5, the V gene TRBV5-4; D remains unclear. Germline-derived CDR1 and CDR2 are SGHNT and YYREEE (reference sequence). The germline V and J ends were trimmed by 2 bases and 5 bases, with 11 bases remaining between them. The CDR3 has 14 residues. CDR3 bases: TGTGCCAGCAGCTTAGAGCCGGCGGATCAGCCCCAGCATTTT. Translation gives CASSLEPADQPQHF.

V usage is TRBV5-6 and J usage is TRBJ2-2, with D maybe TRBD1 (6 bases). The CDR3 is made up of 13 amino acids. Trimming took 2 bases from V and 6 from J, leaving 8 bases between them. Germline CDR1 SGHDT, CDR2 YYEEEE. The CDR3 loop reads CASSLGGAGELFF. CDR3 nucleotides: TGTGCCAGCAGCTTAGGGGGAGCCGGGGAGCTGTTTTTT.